These 2 T cell receptor beta chains came from one sample sequenced in a study of T cells in women clearing cervical HPV infection. Clones were read by immunoSEQ multiplex PCR, and TCRdb kept only the in-frame ones, dropping some. The repertoire shows about 46,000 clones; the top ten hold 35%. Specimen: blood buffy coat. The source is a woman between 18 and 70 years old with a cervical HPV16 infection that either progressed to CIN3+ or cleared (not recorded which).

On this clone: The junction and the germline gene differ at one end; a read error may be behind it. The missing CDR3 end, 3 residues past where the read stops, is filled in from the germline J gene. The rearrangement uses TRBV7-7 and TRBJ2-3; unclear D gene. This CDR3 spans 14 amino acids. CDR1 and CDR2 (germline): SSHAT, FNYEAQ (reference sequence). CDR3 DNA (partial): TGTGCTAGCAGCCCCGGTACAGGCACAGATACG. Its protein product is CASSPGTGTDT. The complete CDR3 protein is CASSPGTGTDTQYF.

For this clone: The read halts 3 residues ahead of the CDR3 end, with the missing end drawn from the germline J gene. This chain connects TRBV2 to TRBJ2-7; 9 bases are a match to TRBD2. CDR1 is SNHLY, CDR2 FYNNEI, per germline. The CDR3 contains 13 residues. The V segment lost 7 bases and the J segment 2 bases; nucleotides outside the gene matches: 3. CDR3 DNA, as far as it was read: TGTGCCAGCATTCTAGCGGGGCCCTACGAG. Its protein is CASILAGPYE. In full, the CDR3 reads CASILAGPYEQYF.